The 15 T cell receptor beta chains given below trace back to one sample, sequenced in a study of cytomegalovirus exposure and HLA in healthy donors. Primers for the PCR totalled 60 Vbeta and 13 Jbeta. Profiled with immunoSEQ multiplex PCR; TCRdb holds only in-frame clones, not every one. Of hundreds of thousands of clones listed, under 80% are singletons. Sequencing used PBMCs. The receptors stem from a female donor in good health and CMV-seronegative.

This clone was observed a single time. The chain is built from TRBV18 and TRBJ1-1, with 7 bases lining up with TRBD1. The V gene's germline CDR1 is KGHSH and CDR2 LQKENI. The CDR3 length is 16 residues. V shed 3 bases, J shed 5 bases, and the junction held 12 bases outside the gene matches. CDR3 residues: CASSPLHTGTATEAFF. CDR3 DNA: TGTGCCAGCTCACCGCTCCACACAGGGACAGCGACTGAAGCTTTCTTT.

As concerns this clone: Mismatch with germline at one junction end may stem from a read error. V and J are TRBV6-5 and TRBJ2-7, with a weak D call TRBD2 (6 bases). Germline V gene sequence: CDR1 MNHEY, CDR2 SVGAGI. CDR3 length equals 14 residues. The CDR3 spells CASSYEGGTNEQCF. CDR3 DNA: TGTGCCAGCAGTTACGAGGGCGGGACGAACGAGCAGTGCTTC.

This chain joins TRBV5-1 and TRBJ2-5, with TRBD1 matching 7 bases. The germline gives CDR1 SGHRS, CDR2 YFSETQ. The CDR3 is made up of 13 amino acids. J was trimmed by 1 base and V by 7 bases; bases with no gene match: 4. CDR3 region: CASEGGSQETQYF. CDR3 nucleotide sequence: TGCGCCAGCGAAGGGGGCTCCCAAGAGACCCAGTACTTC.

As concerns this clone: One end of the junction is discordant with germline, which a read error may explain. The V gene is TRBV7-9, the J gene TRBJ2-7, with 9 bases that match TRBD2. This CDR3 has 15 amino acids. The V gene's germline CDR1 is SEHNR and CDR2 FQNEAQ (reference sequence). CDR3 sequence: CSSSFTGTSRGEQYF. In nucleotides, the CDR3 is TGTTCCAGCAGCTTTACCGGGACTAGCCGGGGGGAGCAGTACTTC.

The V and J genes are TRBV4-1 and TRBJ2-5; 10 bases align to TRBD2. Germline lookup yields CDR1 MGHRA and CDR2 YSYEKL. There are 17 residues in the CDR3. The V gene end was trimmed by 0 bases and the J gene end by 5 bases; junction bases not matched to a gene: 9. CDR3 coding DNA: TGCGCCAGCAGCCAAGAACGAGCGGGAGGGCCCGGGGAGACCCAGTACTTC. As protein: CASSQERAGGPGETQYF.

The chain is built from TRBV11-3 and TRBJ2-1, with D tentatively TRBD2 (6 bases). CDR3 length: 13 amino acids. Germline loops: CDR1 SGHNT, CDR2 YENEEA. The V end was cut by 3 bases, the J end by 13 bases, with 16 bases between. This chain's CDR3 is CASSFILAGGQFF. The CDR3, as DNA: TGTGCCAGCAGCTTTATTCTAGCCGGGGGACAGTTCTTC.

A single count supports this clone. The rearrangement uses TRBV30 and TRBJ2-1; 11 nucleotides align to TRBD2. V was clipped by 0 bases and J by 2 bases; unmatched bases: 3. The germline V gene encodes CDR1 GTSNPN and CDR2 SVGIG (reference sequence). This CDR3 is built from 16 residues. The CDR3 sequence is CAWSVPSGGTYNEQFF. DNA for the CDR3: TGTGCCTGGAGTGTCCCTAGCGGGGGGACCTACAATGAGCAGTTCTTC.

This chain connects TRBV6-5 to TRBJ2-7, with TRBD1 identical over 7 bases. CDR1 MNHEY and CDR2 SVGAGI come from the germline V gene. V lost 7 bases, J lost 6 bases, and 6 bases stayed unmatched. CDR3 size: 12 residues. The CDR3 sequence is CASTQRTGEQYF. The CDR3 region has the DNA TGTGCCAGCACCCAGAGGACAGGCGAGCAGTACTTC.

The genes are TRBV7-9 and TRBJ2-2, with D tentatively TRBD2 (6 bases). This CDR3 is 13 amino acids long. Germline V gene data show CDR1 as SEHNR and CDR2 as FQNEAQ (reference sequence). V was clipped by 4 bases and J by 6 bases, with 9 bases between them. CDR3 loop: CASSWDLAGELFF. CDR3 nucleotides: TGTGCCAGCAGCTGGGACTTGGCCGGGGAGCTGTTTTTT.

This clone was found a few times. V gene TRBV14 combines with J gene TRBJ2-3, with TRBD2 as a possible D gene (6 bases). V lost 2 bases, J lost 7 bases, and 16 bases lay in between. CDR3 length equals 15 residues. Germline V gives CDR1 SGHDN, CDR2 FVKESK. The CDR3 bases are TGTGCCAGCAGCCAAAAACCCCTAGGAGGGAATACGCAGTATTTT. Translation: CASSQKPLGGNTQYF.

This chain connects TRBV4-2 to TRBJ2-1, with unresolved D. CDR1 and CDR2 (germline): LGHNA, YNFKEQ. The CDR3 consists of 13 residues. Trimming stripped 1 base from V and 7 bases from J, with 8 bases between. The CDR3 loop is CASSQVSGNEQFF. CDR3 sequence (DNA): TGTGCCAGCAGCCAAGTATCCGGTAATGAGCAGTTCTTC.

The V and J genes are TRBV27 and TRBJ2-3; D not resolved. This CDR3 contains 13 residues. Germline CDR1 MNHEY, CDR2 SMNVEV (reference sequence). Trimming took off 5 bases at V and 6 bases at J, with 12 bases between the two ends. The CDR3 here is CASSQTTVDTQYF. CDR3 DNA: TGTGCCAGCAGTCAAACGACTGTGGATACGCAGTATTTT.

The rearrangement uses TRBV9 and TRBJ2-7; D possibly corresponds to TRBD2 (6 bases). V shed 0 bases and J shed 7 bases, with 14 bases lying between them. The V gene's germline CDR1 is SGDLS and CDR2 YYNGEE. The CDR3 is made up of 14 amino acids. This CDR3 is CASSVAGDPLEQYF. The CDR3 DNA sequence: TGTGCCAGCAGCGTAGCGGGAGACCCCTTGGAGCAGTACTTC.

This clone appeared a few times. The rearrangement joins TRBV5-6 to TRBJ2-6; 7 positions agree with TRBD1. V shed 2 bases, J shed 1 base, and the junction held 0 bases outside the gene matches. Germline CDR1 and CDR2: SGHDT and YYEEEE. The length of the CDR3 is 15 residues. The CDR3 loop is CASSLQGSGANVLTF. The CDR3 coding sequence is TGTGCCAGCAGCTTACAGGGGTCTGGGGCCAACGTCCTGACTTTC.

The rearrangement joins TRBV12-5 to TRBJ2-5; TRBD1 matches 8 bases. CDR1 is LGHNT, CDR2 FRNRAP, per germline. The CDR3 contains 14 residues. V shed 2 bases and J 3 bases; nucleotides not matched to a gene: 2. The CDR3 nucleotides read TGTGCTAGTGGTTTGACAGGGGGGAAAGAGACCCAGTACTTC. Its translation is CASGLTGGKETQYF.